This paragraph reports one T cell receptor beta chain. The antigen is unknown. The data originate from a study of cytomegalovirus exposure and HLA in healthy donors. Looking at the study overall: HLA-typed donors contributed 80 million to 85 million unique TCRs, which were held in an early data release.

The V and J ends lost 1 base and 8 bases respectively, with 6 bases between them. CDR3 size: 13 residues. Germline assignment: CDR1 SGHTA and CDR2 FQGNSA. The PCR ran on 60 Vbeta and 13 Jbeta primers. Only in-frame clones appear in the TCRdb table, and some are missing; sequencing was by immunoSEQ multiplex PCR. The table lists under 150,000 clones, roughly 70% of them singletons. Points from the study as a whole: Using a false discovery rate of 0.05, a later analysis showed that some 16,000 TCR beta sequences were associated with HLA alleles. Presence/absence analyses rested on an assumption that sequencing depth was roughly uniform across donors. An ancestry cluster, one associated with Asian ancestry, reportedly showed fewer N-insertions than the approximately 700-donor mean in a later analysis.

This receptor was obtained from a man between 18 and 35 years old in good health and CMV-seropositive. The chain employs TRBV7-2 and TRBJ1-6; D unresolved. Material: PBMCs. The CDR3 coding sequence is TGTGCCAGCAGCTTAGTCCGAGATTCACCCCTCCACTTT. This codes for CASSLVRDSPLHF.